The entry below describes one TCR beta chain. The antigen is unknown. The source of the sample is a study of blood T cells in healthy people across ages. The study's findings and limits: As naive T cell percentage varied, TCR beta diversity correlated strongly with it.

Germline CDR1 and CDR2: DFQATT and SNEGSKA (reference sequence). Germline trimming cut 4 bases from V and 8 bases from J; bases unmatched to any gene: 10. The CDR3 spans 14 residues. The second PCR ran about 6 to 12 cycles with a sample-barcoded 5' primer and J-beta primers. One entry per CDR3 protein, called by TCRdb with MiXCR from the 5' RACE reads. Of approximately 810,000 distinct CDR3 sequences listed, about 30% are singletons. Isolation per sample recovered at least 7 million PBMCs. Sequencing was carried out using blood. The rearrangement joins TRBV20-1 to TRBJ1-3; 8 bases agree with TRBD1. This TCR was sampled from a woman aged 80 or over in good health. The CDR3 region has the DNA TGCAGTGCTACCGAGACAGGGGACGCAGACACCATATATTTT. As protein: CSATETGDADTIYF.